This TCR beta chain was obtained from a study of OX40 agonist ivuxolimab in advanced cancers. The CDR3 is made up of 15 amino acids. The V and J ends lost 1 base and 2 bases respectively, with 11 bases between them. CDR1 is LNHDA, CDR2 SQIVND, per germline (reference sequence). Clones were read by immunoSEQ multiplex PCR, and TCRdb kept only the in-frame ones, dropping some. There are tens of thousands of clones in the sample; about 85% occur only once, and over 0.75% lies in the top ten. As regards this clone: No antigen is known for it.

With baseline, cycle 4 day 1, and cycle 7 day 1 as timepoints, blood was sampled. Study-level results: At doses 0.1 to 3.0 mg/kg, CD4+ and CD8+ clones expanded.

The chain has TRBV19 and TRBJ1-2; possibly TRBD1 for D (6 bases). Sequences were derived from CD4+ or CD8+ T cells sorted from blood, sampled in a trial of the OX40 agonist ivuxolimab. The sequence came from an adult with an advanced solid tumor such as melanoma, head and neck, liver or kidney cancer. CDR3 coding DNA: TGTGCCAGTAGTATAGGGATGGACAGAAACTATGGCTACACCTTC. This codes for CASSIGMDRNYGYTF.